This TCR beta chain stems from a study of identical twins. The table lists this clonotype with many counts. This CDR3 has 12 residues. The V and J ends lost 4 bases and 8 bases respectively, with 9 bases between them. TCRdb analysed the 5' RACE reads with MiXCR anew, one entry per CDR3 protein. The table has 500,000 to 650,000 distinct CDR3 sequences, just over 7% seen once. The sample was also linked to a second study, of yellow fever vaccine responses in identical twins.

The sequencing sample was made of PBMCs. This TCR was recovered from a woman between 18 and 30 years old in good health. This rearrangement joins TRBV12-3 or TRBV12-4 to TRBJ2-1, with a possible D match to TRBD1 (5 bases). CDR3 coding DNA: TGTGCCAGCAGTTCAGGGTGGGATGAGCAGTTCTTC. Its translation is CASSSGWDEQFF.